These T cell receptor beta chains were read from a single sample in a study of blood T cell repertoires in COVID-19. Method: immunoSEQ multiplex PCR; TCRdb's copy keeps in-frame clones and lacks some. The sample has 350,000 to 450,000 clones; over 80% are singletons. The sample comprised PBMCs or T cells enriched from blood (not recorded which). The receptors here all came from a woman between 45 and 60 years old who had recovered from COVID-19. The CDR3 runs from the conserved cysteine through the conserved F or W. The D gene is left open where the match is weak. Clone sizes are given selectively: once, few, many, or a class where the clone is expanded.

d_gene: TRBD1
abundance: few
v_gene: TRBV10-3
j_gene: TRBJ2-7
CDR3aa: CAISEIGPRTGAYEQYF
CDR3nt: TGTGCCATCAGTGAAATCGGTCCGCGGACAGGAGCCTACGAGCAGTACTTC

d_gene: .
abundance: .
v_gene: TRBV9
j_gene: TRBJ2-5
CDR3aa: CASSVAGVQETQYF
CDR3nt: TGTGCCAGCAGCGTAGCGGGGGTCCAAGAGACCCAGTACTTC

d_gene: .
abundance: .
v_gene: TRBV7-9
j_gene: TRBJ2-1
CDR3aa: CASSFVGMDGDEQFF
CDR3nt: TGTGCCAGCAGCTTCGTCGGGATGGACGGAGATGAGCAGTTCTTC

d_gene: .
abundance: few
v_gene: TRBV5-5
j_gene: TRBJ1-3
CDR3aa: CASSPGQLGNTIYF
CDR3nt: TGTGCCAGCAGCCCCGGTCAACTTGGAAACACCATATATTTT

d_gene: TRBD1
abundance: .
v_gene: TRBV5-4
j_gene: TRBJ1-2
CDR3aa: CASSFGQGGYTF
CDR3nt: TGTGCCAGCAGCTTCGGACAGGGGGGCTACACCTTC

d_gene: .
abundance: .
v_gene: TRBV7-8
j_gene: TRBJ1-2
CDR3aa: CASSLGLNGGYTF
CDR3nt: TGTGCCAGCAGCTTGGGCCTCAACGGTGGCTACACCTTC

d_gene: .
abundance: few
v_gene: TRBV29-1
j_gene: TRBJ2-1
CDR3aa: CSAPGGAGEGSEQFF
CDR3nt: TGCAGCGCACCCGGCGGGGCAGGGGAGGGTTCGGAGCAGTTCTTC

d_gene: TRBD1
abundance: .
v_gene: TRBV19
j_gene: TRBJ1-2
CDR3aa: CASSVAGQGYGYTF
CDR3nt: TGTGCCAGTAGTGTTGCCGGACAGGGCTATGGCTACACCTTC

d_gene: .
abundance: .
v_gene: TRBV19
j_gene: TRBJ1-2
CDR3aa: CATTPRGSWQSNYGYTF
CDR3nt: TGTGCCACCACCCCCCGGGGGAGTTGGCAATCTAACTATGGCTACACCTTC

d_gene: TRBD1
abundance: once
v_gene: TRBV6-1
j_gene: TRBJ1-5
CDR3aa: CASSEGQGGNQPQHF
CDR3nt: TGTGCCAGCAGTGAAGGACAGGGTGGCAATCAGCCCCAGCATTTT

d_gene: TRBD2
abundance: .
v_gene: TRBV18
j_gene: TRBJ2-7
CDR3aa: CASSPIWPGLADEQYF
CDR3nt: TGTGCCAGCTCACCAATATGGCCGGGACTAGCAGACGAGCAGTACTTC

d_gene: .
abundance: once
v_gene: TRBV21-1
j_gene: TRBJ1-6
CDR3aa: CASSKSRDRASPLHF
CDR3nt: TGTGCCAGCAGCAAAAGCCGGGACAGGGCTTCACCCCTCCACTTT

d_gene: .
abundance: .
v_gene: TRBV19
j_gene: TRBJ1-3
CDR3aa: CASSPETGFGNTIYF
CDR3nt: TGTGCCAGTAGTCCCGAAACAGGCTTTGGAAACACCATATATTTT

d_gene: .
abundance: .
v_gene: TRBV4-1
j_gene: TRBJ1-1
CDR3aa: CASSPSPGGPEAFF
CDR3nt: TGCGCCAGCAGCCCCTCTCCGGGGGGGCCTGAAGCTTTCTTT

d_gene: .
abundance: .
v_gene: TRBV7-2
j_gene: TRBJ2-3
CDR3aa: CASTEAGGTDTQYF
CDR3nt: TGTGCCAGCACCGAGGCCGGGGGCACAGATACGCAGTATTTT

d_gene: .
abundance: .
v_gene: TRBV19
j_gene: TRBJ1-1
CDR3aa: CASSILGATEAFF
CDR3nt: TGTGCCAGTAGTATACTGGGAGCCACTGAAGCTTTCTTT

d_gene: .
abundance: .
v_gene: TRBV21-1
j_gene: TRBJ1-3
CDR3aa: CASSKGPRTGKLLDTIYF
CDR3nt: TGTGCCAGCAGCAAAGGCCCCCGGACGGGAAAACTTTTGGACACCATATATTTT

d_gene: .
abundance: few
v_gene: TRBV11-2
j_gene: TRBJ2-2
CDR3aa: CASSLAGWGELFF
CDR3nt: TGTGCCAGCAGCTTAGCAGGGTGGGGGGAGCTGTTTTTT

d_gene: .
abundance: .
v_gene: TRBV7-2
j_gene: TRBJ2-1
CDR3aa: CASRTTGLDYNEQFF
CDR3nt: TGTGCCAGCAGAACCACAGGGTTGGACTACAATGAGCAGTTCTTC

d_gene: .
abundance: once
v_gene: TRBV18
j_gene: TRBJ1-1
CDR3aa: CASSPAVNTEAFF
CDR3nt: TGTGCCAGCTCACCGGCAGTGAACACTGAAGCTTTCTTT

d_gene: .
abundance: once
v_gene: TRBV18
j_gene: TRBJ2-1
CDR3aa: CASSPSPGFEQFF
CDR3nt: TGTGCCAGCTCCCCGTCACCGGGATTTGAGCAGTTCTTC

d_gene: TRBD1
abundance: .
v_gene: TRBV30
j_gene: TRBJ1-4
CDR3aa: CAWSSAGGYEKLFF
CDR3nt: TGTGCCTGGAGTTCGGCAGGGGGCTATGAAAAACTGTTTTTT

d_gene: .
abundance: .
v_gene: TRBV19
j_gene: TRBJ1-5
CDR3aa: CASSMGTGYQPQHF
CDR3nt: TGTGCCAGTAGTATGGGAACAGGATATCAGCCCCAGCATTTT

d_gene: .
abundance: .
v_gene: TRBV7-3
j_gene: TRBJ2-2
CDR3aa: CASSLMAANTGELFF
CDR3nt: TGTGCCAGCAGCTTAATGGCAGCGAACACCGGGGAGCTGTTTTTT

d_gene: .
abundance: .
v_gene: TRBV18
j_gene: TRBJ1-2
CDR3aa: CASSPGANNYGYTF
CDR3nt: TGTGCCAGCTCACCAGGGGCCAATAACTATGGCTACACCTTC

d_gene: TRBD2
abundance: .
v_gene: TRBV18
j_gene: TRBJ2-1
CDR3aa: CASSPTFGTSGRADNEQFF
CDR3nt: TGTGCCAGCTCACCTACCTTCGGGACTAGCGGGAGGGCCGACAATGAGCAGTTCTTC

d_gene: TRBD2
abundance: few
v_gene: TRBV18
j_gene: TRBJ2-1
CDR3aa: CASSPGLAGLSSYNEQFF
CDR3nt: TGTGCCAGCTCACCAGGACTAGCGGGGCTTAGCTCCTACAATGAGCAGTTCTTC

d_gene: .
abundance: .
v_gene: TRBV10-3
j_gene: TRBJ1-2
CDR3aa: CAISEGQTNYGYTF
CDR3nt: TGTGCCATCAGTGAGGGGCAGACCAACTATGGCTACACCTTC

d_gene: TRBD1
abundance: .
v_gene: TRBV7-8
j_gene: TRBJ1-2
CDR3aa: CASSLDHGQDNYGYTF
CDR3nt: TGTGCCAGCAGCTTAGATCACGGACAGGATAACTATGGCTACACCTTC

d_gene: TRBD1
abundance: .
v_gene: TRBV4-2
j_gene: TRBJ1-5
CDR3aa: CASSGQGLGQPQHF
CDR3nt: TGTGCCAGCAGCGGACAGGGATTAGGGCAGCCCCAGCATTTT

d_gene: .
abundance: .
v_gene: TRBV6-5
j_gene: TRBJ1-6
CDR3aa: CASRAQNSPLHF
CDR3nt: TGTGCCAGCAGAGCTCAAAATTCACCCCTCCACTTT

d_gene: TRBD1
abundance: .
v_gene: TRBV9
j_gene: TRBJ1-2
CDR3aa: CASRRQGYGYTF
CDR3nt: TGTGCCAGCAGACGACAGGGTTATGGCTACACCTTC

d_gene: .
abundance: .
v_gene: TRBV30
j_gene: TRBJ1-6
CDR3aa: CAWSVAGGESPLHF
CDR3nt: TGTGCCTGGAGTGTAGCAGGAGGCGAGTCACCCCTCCACTTT